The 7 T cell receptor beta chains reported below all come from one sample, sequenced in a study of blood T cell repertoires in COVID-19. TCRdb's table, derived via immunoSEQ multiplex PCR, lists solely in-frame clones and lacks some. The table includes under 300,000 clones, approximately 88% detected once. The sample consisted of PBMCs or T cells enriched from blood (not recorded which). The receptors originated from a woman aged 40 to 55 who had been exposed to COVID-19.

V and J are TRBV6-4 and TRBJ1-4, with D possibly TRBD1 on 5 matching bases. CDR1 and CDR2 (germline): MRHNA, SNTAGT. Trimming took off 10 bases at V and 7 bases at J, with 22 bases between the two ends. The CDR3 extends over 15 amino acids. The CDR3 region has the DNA TGTGCCACACAGCCCCAGGGAAGTGGAGTTGAAAAACTGTTTTTT. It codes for CATQPQGSGVEKLFF.

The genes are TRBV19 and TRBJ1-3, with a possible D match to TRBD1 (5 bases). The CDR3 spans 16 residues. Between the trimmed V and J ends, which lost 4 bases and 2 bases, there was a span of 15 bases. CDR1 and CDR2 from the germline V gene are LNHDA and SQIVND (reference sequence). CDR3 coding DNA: TGTGCCAGTAGTAATAAGGTGGGGGGGGCTGGAAACACCATATATTTT. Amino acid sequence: CASSNKVGGAGNTIYF.

The CDR3 region has the DNA TGCAGCGTTTTAGAGCGAGACGGGAGCTCTGGAAACACCATATATTTT. This encodes CSVLERDGSSGNTIYF. The chain links TRBV29-1 to TRBJ1-3; D remains unclear. Germline CDR1 and CDR2: SQVTM and ANQGSEA. The CDR3 spans 16 residues. Trimming removed 5 bases from V and 0 bases from J, with 17 bases in between.

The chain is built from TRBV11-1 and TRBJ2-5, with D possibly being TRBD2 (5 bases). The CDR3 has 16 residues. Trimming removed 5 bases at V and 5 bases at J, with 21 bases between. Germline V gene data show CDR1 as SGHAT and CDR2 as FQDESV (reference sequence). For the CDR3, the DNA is TGTGCCAGCAGCCTCCTTCGGCGGGCCGACGGGGAGACCCAGTACTTC. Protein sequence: CASSLLRRADGETQYF.

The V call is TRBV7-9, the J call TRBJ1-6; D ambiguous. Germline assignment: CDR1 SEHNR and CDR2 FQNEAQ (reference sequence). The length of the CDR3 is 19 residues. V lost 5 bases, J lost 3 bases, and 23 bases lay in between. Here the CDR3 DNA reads TGTGCCAGCAGCGCTACATATCTGAGCGCTGTTCACTATAATTCACCCCTCCACTTT. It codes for CASSATYLSAVHYNSPLHF.

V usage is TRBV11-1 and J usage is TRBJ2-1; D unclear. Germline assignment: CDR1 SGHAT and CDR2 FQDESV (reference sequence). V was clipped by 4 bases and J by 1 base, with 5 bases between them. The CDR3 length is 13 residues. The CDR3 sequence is CASSSGSYNEQFF. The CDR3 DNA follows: TGTGCCAGCAGCTCCGGGTCCTACAATGAGCAGTTCTTC.

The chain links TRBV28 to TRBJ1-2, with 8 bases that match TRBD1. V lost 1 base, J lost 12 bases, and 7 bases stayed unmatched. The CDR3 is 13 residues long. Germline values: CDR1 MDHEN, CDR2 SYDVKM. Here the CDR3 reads CASSLYTDRGHTF. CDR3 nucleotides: TGTGCCAGCAGTTTATATACAGACAGGGGCCACACCTTC.